The T cell receptor (beta chain) under discussion was sequenced for a study of T-cell memory formation after mild COVID-19. Across the whole study: The study found TCR clusters largely donor specific.

In TCRdb, the 5' RACE reads were re-called with MiXCR into one record per CDR3 protein. The sample has about 400,000 distinct CDR3 sequences, 20% to 25% seen once. Whole-study findings and limits: CD4/CD8 balance characterized clones contracting day 15 to 85, and CD4+ skew characterized later expanders. Clones from the second wave (peaking day 37) had unconfirmed SARS-CoV-2 specificity. Prior to infection, memory already included some responding clones, suggesting cross-reactive memory joined.

A remark on this clonotype: Its antigen is still unknown.

CDR1 is SGHTA, CDR2 FQGNSA, per germline. Germline trimming cut 3 bases from V and 7 bases from J; bases unmatched to any gene: 5. The CDR3 sequence is 14 residues long. This receptor was obtained from an adult woman who had mild COVID-19 (a few samples of this study predate the infection). Cell type and time point are not known. The sequenced material came from PBMCs or a T cell subset sorted from them (not recorded which). The gene calls are TRBV7-2 and TRBJ1-4; 7 nucleotides align to TRBD1. CDR3 sequence: CASSFRDSREKLFF. The DNA for the CDR3 is TGTGCCAGCAGCTTCCGGGACAGCCGTGAAAAACTGTTTTTT.